These 22 T cell receptor beta chains share one sample of origin, sequenced in a study of blood T cell repertoires in COVID-19. Clones were sequenced by immunoSEQ multiplex PCR, and TCRdb holds only the in-frame ones, with some missing. Among about 200,000 clones listed, 70% to 85% were seen once. The sequenced sample was peripheral blood. All receptors derive from a human donor with acute or convalescent COVID-19. The donor label of this sample is uncertain.

V gene TRBV21-1 combines with J gene TRBJ2-7; the table's D call of TRBD2 was not tested on the DNA. TRBV21-1 is given as a pseudogene. The CDR3 covers 17 residues. DNA of the CDR3: TGTGCCAGCAGCTTCCCGGGACTAGCGGGGACCTCCTACGAGCAGTACTTC. Translated, it gives CASSFPGLAGTSYEQYF.

The V call is TRBV11-2, the J call TRBJ2-1; no firm D call. CDR3 size: 14 residues. V gave up 0 bases and J gave up 10 bases, with 13 bases separating them. Germline assignment: CDR1 SGHAT and CDR2 FQNNGV. The chain's CDR3 is CASSLEPRSREQFF. The CDR3 DNA reads as TGTGCCAGCAGCTTAGAACCTAGGTCCCGCGAGCAGTTCTTC.

V is TRBV9 and J is TRBJ2-1, with TRBD2 identical over 11 bases. CDR1 is SGDLS and CDR2 is YYNGEE in the germline V gene. J was trimmed by 10 bases and V by 2 bases; bases with no gene match: 8. The CDR3 sequence is 15 residues long. The CDR3 spells CASSVQGLADEEQFF. The CDR3 coding sequence is TGTGCCAGCAGCGTTCAGGGACTAGCGGACGAAGAGCAGTTCTTC.

The rearrangement links TRBV5-1 to TRBJ1-3; 8 bases line up with TRBD1. Germline values: CDR1 SGHRS, CDR2 YFSETQ. V lost 0 bases, J lost 3 bases, and 5 bases stayed unmatched. The CDR3 length is 16 residues. DNA for the CDR3: TGCGCCAGCAGCTTGGAACCAGGGGGCGGTGGAAACACCATATATTTT. Amino acid sequence: CASSLEPGGGGNTIYF.

As regards this clone: Other DNA sequences within the sample encode an identical CDR3. The chain couples TRBV18 to TRBJ1-4; D gene uncertain. CDR1 and CDR2 (germline): KGHSH, LQKENI. The V end lost 6 bases, the J end lost 7 bases, and 12 bases lay between the germline ends. The CDR3 covers 13 residues. The CDR3 DNA follows: TGTGCCAGCTCTCCCCCCCCAGGTGAAAAACTGTTTTTT. Protein product: CASSPPPGEKLFF.

This clone was seen only a few times. The chain combines TRBV19 with TRBJ2-1, with D possibly being TRBD1 (6 bases). The CDR3 consists of 16 residues. Trimming removed 5 bases from V and 0 bases from J, with 14 bases in between. Germline V gives CDR1 LNHDA, CDR2 SQIVND (reference sequence). CDR3 coding DNA: TGTGCCAGTAGTCCCATTCAGGGGCGCTCCTACAATGAGCAGTTCTTC. This sequence encodes CASSPIQGRSYNEQFF.

CDR3 nucleotide sequence: TGCAGCGTTGCTCGCGGGACGGTCTCTGAAGCTTTCTTT. Its protein product is CSVARGTVSEAFF. V and J are TRBV29-1 and TRBJ1-1, with D possibly TRBD1 on 5 matching bases. CDR1 and CDR2 (germline): SQVTM, ANQGSEA. The CDR3 has 13 amino acids. V was clipped by 4 bases and J by 6 bases, with 15 bases between them.

The rearrangement uses TRBV19 and TRBJ2-3, with a tentative D call TRBD2 (6 bases). CDR3 length equals 14 residues. The V gene's germline CDR1 is LNHDA and CDR2 SQIVND (reference sequence). Trimming took 5 bases from V and 0 from J, leaving 9 bases between them. CDR3 bases: TGTGCCAGTAGTTGGGGGACTAGCACAGATACGCAGTATTTT. It translates to CASSWGTSTDTQYF. Full variable domain (missing parts from reference TRBV19 and TRBJ2-3): DGGITQSPKYLFRKEGQNVTLSCEQNLNHDAMYWYRQDPGQGLRLIYYSQIVNDFQKGDIAEGYSVSREKKESFPLTVTSAQKNPTAFYLCASSWGTSTDTQYFGPGTRLTVL.

Here the CDR3 reads CASSEWWQDSSNQPQHF. DNA for the CDR3: TGTGCCAGCAGTGAATGGTGGCAGGACTCTAGCAATCAGCCCCAGCATTTT. The V call is TRBV6-1, the J call TRBJ1-5, with D unclear. Germline V lookup: CDR1 MNHNS, CDR2 SASEGT. The CDR3 loop spans 17 amino acids. Trimming cost V 2 bases and J 0 bases, with 14 bases left between them.

This chain uses TRBV30 with TRBJ1-1; D gene uncertain. The germline V and J ends were trimmed by 3 bases and 4 bases, with 12 bases remaining between them. The CDR3 spans 13 residues. Looked up from germline, CDR1 is GTSNPN and CDR2 is SVGIG (reference sequence). CDR3: CAWRFQAGTEAFF. CDR3 DNA sequence: TGTGCCTGGAGGTTTCAGGCGGGCACTGAAGCTTTCTTT. Full variable domain (rest looked up from reference TRBV30 and TRBJ1-1): SQTIHQWPATLVQPVGSPLSLECTVEGTSNPNLYWYRQAAGRGLQLLFYSVGIGQISSEVPQNLSASRPQDRQFILSSKKLLLSDSGFYLCAWRFQAGTEAFFGQGTRLTVV.

The chain carries TRBV5-1 and TRBJ2-3, with 7 bases lining up with TRBD2. Looked up from germline, CDR1 is SGHRS and CDR2 is YFSETQ. J gave up 0 bases and V 1 base, and 5 bases lay outside the gene matches. CDR3 length: 16 residues. The CDR3 nucleotides are TGCGCCAGCAGCTTGAGAAGGCGGGAGAGCACAGATACGCAGTATTTT. It encodes CASSLRRRESTDTQYF. Full variable domain (outside the CDR3, taken from reference TRBV5-1 and TRBJ2-3): KAGVTQTPRYLIKTRGQQVTLSCSPISGHRSVSWYQQTPGQGLQFLFEYFSETQRNKGNFPGRFSGRQFSNSRSEMNVSTLELGDSALYLCASSLRRRESTDTQYFGPGTRLTVL.

This clone was observed a few times. The chain joins TRBV18 to TRBJ1-1; the D gene is possibly TRBD1 (6 bases). Germline V gene lookup returns CDR1 KGHSH and CDR2 LQKENI. V lost 5 bases and J lost 0, with 16 bases in between. The CDR3 has 16 amino acids. CDR3 residues: CASSRIQGQMNTEAFF. The CDR3 DNA reads as TGTGCCAGCTCAAGAATTCAGGGGCAAATGAACACTGAAGCTTTCTTT.

The chain is built from TRBV5-8 and TRBJ1-3; 7 bases agree with TRBD1. V trimming: 5 bases; J trimming: 7 bases; junction bases outside the gene matches: 9. The germline V gene has CDR1 SGHTS and CDR2 YDEGEE. The CDR3 totals 14 residues. CDR3: CASSQGQATNTIYF. DNA for the CDR3: TGTGCCAGCAGTCAAGGACAGGCTACGAACACCATATATTTT.

This chain joins TRBV4-3 and TRBJ2-2; 8 bases are a match to TRBD1. This CDR3 spans 15 amino acids. The V and J ends lost 4 bases and 1 base, in that order; junction bases with no gene match: 2. Germline CDR1 and CDR2: LGHNA and YSLEER. DNA of the CDR3: TGCGCCAGCAGCCGGGACAGGTTGAACACCGGGGAGCTGTTTTTT. Translating gives CASSRDRLNTGELFF.

The rearrangement joins TRBV2 to TRBJ1-5; TRBD1 might be the D (6 bases). Trimming stripped 6 bases from V and 4 bases from J, with 13 bases between. The V gene's germline CDR1 is SNHLY and CDR2 FYNNEI. The CDR3 consists of 14 residues. This chain's CDR3 is CASSARQGNQPQHF. The CDR3 bases are TGTGCCAGCAGCGCACGGCAGGGGAATCAGCCCCAGCATTTT.

V is TRBV28 and J is TRBJ2-3; maybe TRBD2 (5 bases). The ends were cut back, 1 base at V and 0 bases at J, with 11 bases in the middle. This CDR3 contains 16 residues. Germline CDR1 is MDHEN and CDR2 is SYDVKM. CDR3 loop: CASSLYTPGSTDTQYF. In DNA form, the CDR3 reads TGTGCCAGCAGTTTATACACTCCGGGGAGCACAGATACGCAGTATTTT. The full variable domain, rest sourced from reference TRBV28 and TRBJ2-3, is DVKVTQSSRYLVKRTGEKVFLECVQDMDHENMFWYRQDPGLGLRLIYFSYDVKMKEKGDIPEGYSVSREKKERFSLILESASTNQTSMYLCASSLYTPGSTDTQYFGPGTRLTVL.

This clone has just one count. The DNA of the CDR3 is TGTGCCAGCAAACCCCGGGACTTTTTCGTTGGTCGCAATAATGAAAAACTGTTTTTT. It specifies CASKPRDFFVGRNNEKLFF. The chain is built from TRBV27 and TRBJ1-4, with D possibly matching TRBD1 (5 bases). CDR3 size: 19 residues. The V gene's germline CDR1 is MNHEY and CDR2 SMNVEV (reference sequence). The V end lost 7 bases, the J end lost 4 bases, and 28 bases lay between the germline ends.

The chain uses TRBV6-5 and TRBJ2-7; TRBD1 might be the D (5 bases). CDR1 is MNHEY and CDR2 is SVGAGI in the germline V gene. With 7 bases removed from V and 4 bases from J, the gap between germline ends came to 14 bases. CDR3 length: 13 residues. CDR3 DNA: TGTGCCAGCACCCCTCAGGGTACTTACGAGCAGTACTTC. The encoded protein is CASTPQGTYEQYF.

The gene calls are TRBV28 and TRBJ1-3; D ambiguous. The CDR3 consists of 13 residues. Trimming shortened V by 8 bases and J by 6 bases, and 14 bases separated the two germline ends. Germline-derived CDR1 and CDR2 are MDHEN and SYDVKM. The CDR3 DNA reads as TGTGCCAGCGGACTATCCGTGCAAAACACCATATATTTT. Translation gives CASGLSVQNTIYF.

J is TRBJ1-2 and V is TRBV12-3 or TRBV12-4; TRBD1 matches 7 bases. This CDR3 contains 13 residues. Germline trimming cut 5 bases from V and 8 bases from J; bases unmatched to any gene: 8. The CDR3 nucleotides read TGTGCCAGCAGTCACCCAGGGGGAGAAGGCTACACCTTC. Translation gives CASSHPGGEGYTF.

This chain uses TRBV10-3 with TRBJ2-7, with TRBD1 as a possible D gene (5 bases). V was shortened by 6 bases and J by 3 bases, with 12 bases between the two germline ends. This CDR3 has 13 amino acids. Germline V CDR1 and CDR2: ENHRY, SYGVKD. The CDR3 coding sequence is TGTGCCATCAGACAGGACACCTACTACGAGCAGTACTTC. Residues: CAIRQDTYYEQYF.

The CDR3 sequence is CASSEGHDSYEQYF. As DNA, the CDR3 is TGCGCCAGCAGCGAGGGCCATGACTCCTACGAGCAGTACTTC. The J gene is TRBJ2-7, the V gene TRBV4-1; perhaps TRBD2 as D (5 bases). Trimming pared 5 bases from V and 0 bases from J, leaving 11 bases between. Germline V CDR1 and CDR2: MGHRA, YSYEKL. CDR3 size: 14 residues.